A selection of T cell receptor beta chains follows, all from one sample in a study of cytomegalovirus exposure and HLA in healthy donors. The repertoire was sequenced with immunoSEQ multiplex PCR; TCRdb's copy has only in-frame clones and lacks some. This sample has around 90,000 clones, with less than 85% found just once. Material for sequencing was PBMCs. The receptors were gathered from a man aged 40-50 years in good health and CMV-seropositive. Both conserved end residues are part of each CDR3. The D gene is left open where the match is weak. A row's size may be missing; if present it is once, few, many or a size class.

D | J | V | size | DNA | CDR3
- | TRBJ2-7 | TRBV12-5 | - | TGTGCTAGAGGGGGGGACTTTTTCAACGAGCAGTACTTC | CARGGDFFNEQYF
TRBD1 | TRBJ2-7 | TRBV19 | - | TGTGCCAGTAGTCTCCGGGACAGGGGCTTCTACGAGCAGTACTTC | CASSLRDRGFYEQYF
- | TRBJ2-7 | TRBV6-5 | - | TGTGCCAGCAGTTACTCAGCCGGGGTCTCCTACGAGCAGTACTTC | CASSYSAGVSYEQYF
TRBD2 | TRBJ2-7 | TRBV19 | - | TGTGCCACTAGCGGGAGAGGGACCTACGAGCAGTACTTC | CATSGRGTYEQYF
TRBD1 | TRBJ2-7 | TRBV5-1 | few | TGCGCCAGCAGCTATCTATTCCGGGACAGGGAAGACTACGAGCAGTACTTC | CASSYLFRDREDYEQYF
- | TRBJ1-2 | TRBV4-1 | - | TGCGCCAGCAGCCAAGGACAGTTCCTTGGGAATGGCTACACCTTC | CASSQGQFLGNGYTF
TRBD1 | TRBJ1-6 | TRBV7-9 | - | TGTTCCAGCAGCTCCCTCACAGGGGGTTTCAATTCACCCCTCCACTTT | CSSSSLTGGFNSPLHF
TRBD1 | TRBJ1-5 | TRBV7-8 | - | TGTGCCAGCAGCTCGCGGACAGGGGGAAGTAATCAGCCCCAGCATTTT | CASSSRTGGSNQPQHF
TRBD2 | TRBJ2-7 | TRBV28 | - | TGTGCCAGCAAAAACCTGACTAGCGGAACACACTTC | CASKNLTSGTHF
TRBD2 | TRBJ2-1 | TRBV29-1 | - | TGCAGCGGGTCGGGACTAGCGGACCGCTTCTCCTACAATGAGCAGTTCTTC | CSGSGLADRFSYNEQFF
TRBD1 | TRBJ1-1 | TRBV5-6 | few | TGTGCCAGCAGCTTGGAACAGGGGGAAGTGAACACTGAAGCTTTCTTT | CASSLEQGEVNTEAFF
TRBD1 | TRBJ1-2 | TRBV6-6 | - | TGTGCCAGCACAGAGACAGGGGACTATGGCTACACCTTC | CASTETGDYGYTF
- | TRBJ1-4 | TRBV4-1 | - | TGCGCCAGCAGCTCCGGTTGGGGGGGTGGGGAAAAACTGTTTTTT | CASSSGWGGGEKLFF
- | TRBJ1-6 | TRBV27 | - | TGTGCCAGCAGTTCCCATTCAAATTCACCCCTCCACTTT | CASSSHSNSPLHF
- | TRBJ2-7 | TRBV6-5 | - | TGTGCCACCAAACAGGGAATTGACTACGAGCAGTACTTC | CATKQGIDYEQYF
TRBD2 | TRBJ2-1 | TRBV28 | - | TGTGCCAGCAGGGAGACTAGCGGGAGTGTAAATGAGCAGTTCTTC | CASRETSGSVNEQFF
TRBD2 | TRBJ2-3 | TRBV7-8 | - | TGTGCCAGCACACGGGAGGTTGACACAGATACGCAGTATTTT | CASTREVDTDTQYF
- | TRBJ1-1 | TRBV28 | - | TGTGCCAGCAGTTTATCTTACGGGGAGCACACTGAAGCTTTCTTT | CASSLSYGEHTEAFF
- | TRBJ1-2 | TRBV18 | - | TGTGCCAGCTCACCCGGTCTCGGTAGCGGCTACACCTTC | CASSPGLGSGYTF
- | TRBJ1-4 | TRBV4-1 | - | TGCGCCAGCAGTCGACAGAATAATGAAAAACTGTTTTTT | CASSRQNNEKLFF
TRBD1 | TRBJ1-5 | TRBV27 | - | TGTGCCAGCAGCCAAGGGGGCAAGGGCAATCAGCCCCAGCATTTT | CASSQGGKGNQPQHF
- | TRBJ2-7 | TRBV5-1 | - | TGCGCCAGCAGCGCCCTCGGGAGCAGCTCCTACGAGCAGTACTTC | CASSALGSSSYEQYF
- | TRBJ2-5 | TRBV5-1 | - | TGCGCCAGCAGCTTGAGGCAGGGTGTGACAGAGACCCAGTACTTC | CASSLRQGVTETQYF
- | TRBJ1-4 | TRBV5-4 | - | TGTGCCAGCAGCTTAATCCTAGAAGAAAAACTGTTTTTT | CASSLILEEKLFF
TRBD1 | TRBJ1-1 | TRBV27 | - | TGTGCCAGCAGGGAACAGGGGAGTGTGACTGAAGCTTTCTTT | CASREQGSVTEAFF
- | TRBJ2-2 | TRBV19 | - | TGTGCCAGTAGAGACCGAGGCAGAAGTACCGGGGAGCTGTTTTTT | CASRDRGRSTGELFF
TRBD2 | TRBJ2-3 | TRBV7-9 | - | TGTGCCAGCAGCACACCTCTCCGGTCTAGCGGGGGGCTGACAGATACGCAGTATTTT | CASSTPLRSSGGLTDTQYF
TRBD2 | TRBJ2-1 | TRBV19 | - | TGTGCCAGTAGTATGGACGCTAGCGGGAGGGCGTTGAATGAGCAGTTCTTC | CASSMDASGRALNEQFF
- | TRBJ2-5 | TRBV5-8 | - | TGTGCCAGCAGCTTGGGTTCCCGGGGAGCAGAGACCCAGTACTTC | CASSLGSRGAETQYF
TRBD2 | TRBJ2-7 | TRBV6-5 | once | TGTGCCGCCCGGGGGGTCTACGAGCAGTACTTC | CAARGVYEQYF
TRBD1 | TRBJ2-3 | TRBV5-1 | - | TGCGCCAGCAGCTACAGACCGACAGGGGCCGGGACGAGGAGCACAGATACGCAGTATTTT | CASSYRPTGAGTRSTDTQYF